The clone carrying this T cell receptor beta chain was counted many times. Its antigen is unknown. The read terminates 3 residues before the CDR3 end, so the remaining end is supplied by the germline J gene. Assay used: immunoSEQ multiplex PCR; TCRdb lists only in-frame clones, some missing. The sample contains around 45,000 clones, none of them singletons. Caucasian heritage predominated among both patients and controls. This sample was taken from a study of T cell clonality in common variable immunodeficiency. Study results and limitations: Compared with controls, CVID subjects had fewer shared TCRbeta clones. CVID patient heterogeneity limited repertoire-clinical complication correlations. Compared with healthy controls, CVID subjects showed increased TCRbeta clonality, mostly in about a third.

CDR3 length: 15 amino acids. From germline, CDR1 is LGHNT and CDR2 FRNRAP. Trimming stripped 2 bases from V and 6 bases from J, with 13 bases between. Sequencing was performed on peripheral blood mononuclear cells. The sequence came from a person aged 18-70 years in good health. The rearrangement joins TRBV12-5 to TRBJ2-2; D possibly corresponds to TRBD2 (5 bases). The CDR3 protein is CASGLRSVGAGELFF. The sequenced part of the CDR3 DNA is TGTGCTAGTGGTTTGAGAAGCGTCGGGGCCGGGGAG. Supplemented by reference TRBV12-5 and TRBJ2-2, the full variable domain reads DARVTQTPRHKVTEMGQEVTMRCQPILGHNTVFWYRQTMMQGLELLAYFRNRAPLDDSGMPKDRFSAEMPDATLATLKIQPSEPRDSAVYFCASGLRSVGAGELFFGEGSRLTVL.